This is a list of T cell receptor beta chains from one sample in a study of early T cells in non-severe SARS-CoV-2 infection. TCRdb re-called the 5' RACE reads with MiXCR, one entry per CDR3 protein. The sample shows 55,000 to 65,000 distinct CDR3 sequences, around 12% of them seen only once. This material consisted of whole blood, taken at baseline. The receptor source for this set is an adult who was a healthcare worker with PCR-confirmed SARS-CoV-2 infection or an uninfected control (not recorded which). Each CDR3 is given with its conserved first and last residue. A D gene is named only where the DNA matches it firmly. Clone size is shown for a subset of rows, as once, few, many or a class of expanded clone.

few	TRBJ2-2	-	TRBV20-1	TGCAGTGCTAGTGGCGGGACAAGAAGCACCGGGGAGCTGTTTTTT	CSASGGTRSTGELFF
few	TRBJ1-5	-	TRBV27	TGTGCCAGCAGTTTATATTCGAGGGGCGTTCGGACCCAGCATTTT	CASSLYSRGVRTQHF
-	TRBJ2-3	-	TRBV7-2	TGTGCCAGCAGCCAATGGTCCGATACGCAGTATTTT	CASSQWSDTQYF
once	TRBJ1-6	TRBD1	TRBV7-2	TGTGCCAGCAGCCCCCAGGGGGACTATAATTCACCCCTCCATTTT	CASSPQGDYNSPLHF
-	TRBJ2-3	-	TRBV20-1	TGCAGTGCACACCCCTTAGCGGTGGGCACAGATACGCAGTATTTT	CSAHPLAVGTDTQYF
-	TRBJ2-1	-	TRBV9	TGTGCCAGCAGCGTAGGGCGGAACAATGAGCAGTTCTTC	CASSVGRNNEQFF
-	TRBJ2-2	-	TRBV19	TGTGCCAGTACCACTTCCCCCTACACCGGGGAGCTGTTTTTT	CASTTSPYTGELFF
many	TRBJ1-1	-	TRBV7-8	TGTGCCAGCAGCTTAGGATTACGGGGGATTGAAGCTTTCTTT	CASSLGLRGIEAFF
few	TRBJ1-4	-	TRBV12-3/TRBV12-4	TGTGCCAGCATGAACAGGGAGGAGGCTGAAAAACTGTTTTTT	CASMNREEAEKLFF
-	TRBJ2-7	TRBD1	TRBV5-1	TGCGCCAGCAGCTTGGTTACAGGACAGGGGGCAGGTGAGCAGTACTTC	CASSLVTGQGAGEQYF
many	TRBJ2-2	-	TRBV28	TGTGCCAGCAGTCCCACCCCGACCGGGGAGCTGTTTTTT	CASSPTPTGELFF
few	TRBJ2-3	TRBD2	TRBV7-9	TGTGCCAGCAGCTTAGCGCTAGCTAGCGGGGGGCCCAACGAACCCACTAGCACAGATACGCAGTATTTT	CASSLALASGGPNEPTSTDTQYF
few	TRBJ2-7	TRBD2	TRBV20-1	TGCAGTGCTAGAGGTGGGACTAGCGGCGAGCAGTACTTC	CSARGGTSGEQYF
many	TRBJ2-5	-	TRBV7-6	TGTGCCAGCAGCTTAGGATTAGCCTTCCAGCAAGAGACCCAGTACTTC	CASSLGLAFQQETQYF
-	TRBJ2-3	TRBD2	TRBV6-6	TGTGCCAGCAGTCGTCGGGCTAGCGGGGTGTCCACAGATACGCAGTATTTT	CASSRRASGVSTDTQYF
-	TRBJ2-2	-	TRBV6-5	TGTGCCAGCAGATACGGAGGAGACACCGGGGAGCTGTTTTTT	CASRYGGDTGELFF
few	TRBJ2-1	-	TRBV12-3/TRBV12-4	TGTGCCAGCAGGGGCCTCAGAGGGAAGAGAGCGCACAATGAGCAGTTCTTC	CASRGLRGKRAHNEQFF
many	TRBJ2-5	-	TRBV10-3	TGTGCCATCAGTGCCGGACTCAATATGGGGGAGACCCAGTACTTC	CAISAGLNMGETQYF
few	TRBJ2-5	-	TRBV28	TGTGCCAGCAGTCCCTCAGGAAGGCCCCAAGAGACCCAGTACTTC	CASSPSGRPQETQYF
-	TRBJ2-5	TRBD2	TRBV7-2	TGTGCCAGCAGTCTGTGGCCCGGGACTAGCGGCCAAGAGACCCAGTACTTC	CASSLWPGTSGQETQYF
-	TRBJ1-1	-	TRBV11-2	TGTGCCAGCAGCTTAAGGATGATGAACACTGAAGCTTTCTTT	CASSLRMMNTEAFF
many	TRBJ1-5	-	TRBV20-1	TGCAGTGCTAGAGATCTCGAAAATCAGCCCCAGCATTTT	CSARDLENQPQHF
few	TRBJ2-1	-	TRBV10-3	TGTGCCATCAGTGAGTCGGCTCATGAGCAGTTCTTC	CAISESAHEQFF
many	TRBJ1-2	-	TRBV6-6	TGTGCCAGCAGCCCTGGGGACACCGGTGGCTACACCTTC	CASSPGDTGGYTF
-	TRBJ2-7	TRBD2	TRBV2	TGTGCCAGCACTTATGGGACTAGCGGGAGGTACGAGCAGTACTTC	CASTYGTSGRYEQYF
-	TRBJ2-7	TRBD1	TRBV30	TGTGCCTCAAGACAGGGAAGCTCCTACGAGCAGTACTTC	CASRQGSSYEQYF
few	TRBJ2-7	-	TRBV11-2	TGTGCCAGCAGCTTAGTCCCGGGGAGGAACTCCTACGAGCAGTACTTC	CASSLVPGRNSYEQYF
-	TRBJ2-7	-	TRBV5-6	TGTGCCAGCAGCTTGGCCGGAAGGTACGAGCAGTACTTC	CASSLAGRYEQYF
-	TRBJ2-1	-	TRBV11-3	TGTGCCAGCAGCTTAGATCGTGTCCCGAACAATGAGCAGTTCTTC	CASSLDRVPNNEQFF
many	TRBJ1-1	TRBD1	TRBV20-1	TGCAGTGCTAGAGCCGGGACAGGGTACACTGAAGCTTTCTTT	CSARAGTGYTEAFF
many	TRBJ1-1	-	TRBV6-2/TRBV6-3	TGTGCCAGCAGTTACTCGGCGGGATTGGGGGGAGAAGCTTTCTTT	CASSYSAGLGGEAFF
many	TRBJ2-2	-	TRBV3-1	TGTGCCAGCAGCCGCCAACCCCCAGGGGACCGGGAGCTGTTTTTT	CASSRQPPGDRELFF
-	TRBJ2-1	TRBD2	TRBV19	TGTGCCAGTAGTATCCCACCTAGCGGGAGCAACAATGAGCAGTTCTTC	CASSIPPSGSNNEQFF
many	TRBJ1-2	TRBD1	TRBV7-9	TGTGCCAGCAGCTTTGGGGACAGTTATATTGGCTACACCTTC	CASSFGDSYIGYTF
few	TRBJ2-7	TRBD2	TRBV6-2/TRBV6-3	TGTGCCAGCACCCCTAGCGGGGCCTCCTACGAGCAGTACTTC	CASTPSGASYEQYF
few	TRBJ1-6	TRBD1	TRBV20-1	TGCAGTGCACCACAGGGGTTAAATAATTCACCCCTCCACTTT	CSAPQGLNNSPLHF
few	TRBJ2-7	-	TRBV4-1	TGCGCCAGCAGCCAAGACTTCTACCCGGGGGACAAGCAGTACTTC	CASSQDFYPGDKQYF
few	TRBJ1-5	-	TRBV12-3/TRBV12-4	TGTGCCAGCAGTTTGGCAGGGGGCAATCAGCCCCAGCATTTT	CASSLAGGNQPQHF
few	TRBJ1-4	-	TRBV12-3/TRBV12-4	TGTGCCAGCAGGCCCCCGGGACATTCAACTAATGAAAAACTGTTTTTT	CASRPPGHSTNEKLFF
-	TRBJ2-3	TRBD1	TRBV19	TGTGCCTGTAACAGGGGCCCCACAGATACGCAGTATTTT	CACNRGPTDTQYF
few	TRBJ1-1	-	TRBV2	TGTGCCAGCAGTGATCAGGCGGCAGAAGCTTTCTTT	CASSDQAAEAFF
many	TRBJ1-2	-	TRBV18	TGTGCCAGCTCACGGCCTAACTATGGCTACACCTTC	CASSRPNYGYTF
many	TRBJ2-2	TRBD1	TRBV5-1	TGCGCCAGCAGCCCTCGGACAGGGGGCTGGGACACCGGGGAGCTGTTTTTT	CASSPRTGGWDTGELFF
few	TRBJ1-5	-	TRBV7-9	TGTGCCAGCAGCTTGGGGGAAAGAGCGGATCAGCCCCAGCATTTT	CASSLGERADQPQHF
many	TRBJ2-2	-	TRBV20-1	TGCAGTGCTAGAGATCAGGGGAGGGGGGAGCTGTTTTTT	CSARDQGRGELFF
few	TRBJ1-5	TRBD1	TRBV19	TGTGCCAGTAGTATAATCTCGCAGGGGGCTGGGCAGCCCCAGCATTTT	CASSIISQGAGQPQHF
-	TRBJ2-3	-	TRBV10-3	TGTGCCATCAGTGAAACACTCGGAGATACGCAGTATTTT	CAISETLGDTQYF